This T cell receptor beta chain was found in a study of T-cell memory formation after mild COVID-19 (dated by TCRdb to the early 2020s). With regard to the full study: TCR sequence clusters from the two donors were found to be largely donor specific. T-cell clones expanding and contracting after mild COVID-19 in two donors were tracked by longitudinal TCRalpha and TCRbeta repertoire sequencing. Two young, previously healthy adult volunteers, one female and one male, were included in the cohort.

There are a few counts of this clonotype. No antigen is known for it. Within one base of it there is no much larger clone, and no base qualities were kept. Ficoll-Paque density gradient centrifugation was used to isolate PBMCs. Beyond this particular receptor, the publication reports: SARS-CoV-2 specificity of the second-wave clones peaking on day 37 was not confirmed. From day 15 to 85, contracting clones showed balanced CD4/CD8 phenotypes, whereas a second wave of clones that expanded from day 15 to 37 leaned towards CD4+. Contracting CD4+ clones were found mainly in CM and EM memory subsets, while CD8+ clones were enriched in EMRA. Some responding clones were detected in pre-infection memory, which suggested that pre-existing cross-reactive memory T cells had joined the SARS-CoV-2 response. The study covered only a couple of mild cases, and larger cohorts including severe cases with pre-infection samples were considered necessary.

CDR1 and CDR2 are read off the germline V gene as KGHSH and LQKENI. V is cut by 2 bases and J by 7 bases, and the space between the germline ends is 12 bases. Reading from cysteine to phenylalanine, the CDR3 counts 14 amino acids. CDR3 DNA only is kept here, 42 bases in frame from base 1. Data came from an Illumina NovaSeq 6000. TCRalpha and TCRbeta cDNA libraries were built by 5'RACE with constant-segment primers, adding sample barcodes and unique molecular identifiers. Trizol reagent was used to extract RNA from every sample. Libraries were amplified in two PCR steps, with a second sample barcode and Illumina TruSeq adapters added in the second step. Sequencing of libraries was performed on an Illumina NovaSeq with 2 x 150 bp paired-end reads. In the authors' own workflow: The reads were demultiplexed and collapsed into UMI-guided consensus sequences using migec v1.2.7. Using mixcr v2.1.11, UMI consensuses were aligned to TRA and TRB V and J templates and then assembled into clonotypes. Clonotypes were classified as expanded or contracted when called significant by both edgeR and NoisET, with noise models trained on biological replicates. For edgeR calls, the cutoffs were a false discovery rate-adjusted p below 0.01 and a log2 fold-change threshold of 1. PCA with hierarchical clustering of max-normalized trajectories of the 1000 most abundant clonotypes was used as exploratory dynamics analysis. Separately sequenced CD4+ and CD8+ repertoires were used to assign the CD4 or CD8 phenotype of responding clones. The public sequencing data were trimmed at Q25 with fastp and processed into clonotypes with MiXCR by TCRdb, which kept only in-frame beta chains. Each CDR3 protein gets just one entry, which takes the most common genes and DNA from the rows behind it. The V and J calls, along with clone size, are taken from TCRdb and not from the paper's own processing. The sample includes 180,000 or so distinct CDR3 sequences, with under 14% observed a single time. The biggest ten clones account for approximately 4% of the sample.

The rearranged segments are TRBV18 and TRBJ2-1; a weak D assignment points to TRBD1 (5 bases agree). The specimen sequenced was PBMCs or a T cell subset sorted from them (not recorded which). This clonotype originated in a man aged 18-30 years who had mild COVID-19 (a few samples of this study predate the infection). The sample titles of this study are shuffled in the database, so cell type and time point are left out; the donor was told from shared clones. The CDR3 reads CASSPISQGNEQFF. The bases read TGTGCCAGCTCACCAATTAGCCAGGGAAATGAGCAGTTCTTC.